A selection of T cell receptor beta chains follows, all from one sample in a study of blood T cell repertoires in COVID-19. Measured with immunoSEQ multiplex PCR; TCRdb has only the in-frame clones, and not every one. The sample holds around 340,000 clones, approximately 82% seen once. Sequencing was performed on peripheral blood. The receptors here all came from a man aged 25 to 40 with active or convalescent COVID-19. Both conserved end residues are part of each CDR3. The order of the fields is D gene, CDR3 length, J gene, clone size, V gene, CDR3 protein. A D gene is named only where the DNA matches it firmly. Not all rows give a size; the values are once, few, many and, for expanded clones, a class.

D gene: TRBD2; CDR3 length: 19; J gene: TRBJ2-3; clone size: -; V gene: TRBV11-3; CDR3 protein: CASSGEGLAGETLGDTQYF
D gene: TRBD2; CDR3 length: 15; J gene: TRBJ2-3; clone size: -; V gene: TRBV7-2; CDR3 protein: CASSLLAGLTDTQYF
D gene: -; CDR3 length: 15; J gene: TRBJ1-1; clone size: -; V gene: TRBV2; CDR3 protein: CASSEAGVLGTEAFF
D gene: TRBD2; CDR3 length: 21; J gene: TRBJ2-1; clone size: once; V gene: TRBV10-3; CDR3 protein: CAIRGTGLAGGPALAYNEQFF
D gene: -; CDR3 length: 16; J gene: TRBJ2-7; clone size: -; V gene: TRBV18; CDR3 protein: CASSPPGGGDGGEQYF
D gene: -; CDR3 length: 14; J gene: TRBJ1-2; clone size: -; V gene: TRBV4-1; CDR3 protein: CASSQSGSNYGYTF
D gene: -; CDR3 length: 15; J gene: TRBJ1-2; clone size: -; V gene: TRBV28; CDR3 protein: CASSLGTQGYYGYTF
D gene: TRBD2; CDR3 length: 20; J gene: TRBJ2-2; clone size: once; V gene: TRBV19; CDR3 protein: CASSIPIWTSGSLNTGELFF
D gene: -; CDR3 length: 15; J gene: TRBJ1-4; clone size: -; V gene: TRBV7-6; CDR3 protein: CASTPLEGYNEKLFF
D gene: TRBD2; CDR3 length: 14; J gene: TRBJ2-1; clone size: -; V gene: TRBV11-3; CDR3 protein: CASSLGTSINEQFF
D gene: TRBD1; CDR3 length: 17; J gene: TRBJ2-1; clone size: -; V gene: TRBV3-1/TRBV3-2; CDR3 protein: CASSQDRIRGRFDEQFF
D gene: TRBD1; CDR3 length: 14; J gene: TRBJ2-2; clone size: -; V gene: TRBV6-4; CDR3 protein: CASSGTGDTGELFF
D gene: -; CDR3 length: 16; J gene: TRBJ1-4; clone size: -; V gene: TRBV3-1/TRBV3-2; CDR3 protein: CASSLTPGRKNEKLFF
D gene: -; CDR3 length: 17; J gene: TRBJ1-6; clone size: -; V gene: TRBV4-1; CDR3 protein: CASSQDRRSSYNSPLHF
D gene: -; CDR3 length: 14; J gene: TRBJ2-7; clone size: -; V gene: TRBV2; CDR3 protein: CASRPEELPYEQYF
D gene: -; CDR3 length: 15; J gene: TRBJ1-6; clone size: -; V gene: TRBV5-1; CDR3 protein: CASAPGGRGNSPLHF
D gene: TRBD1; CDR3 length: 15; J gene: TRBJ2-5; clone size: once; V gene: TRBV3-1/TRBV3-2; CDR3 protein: CASSPSPGQQETQYF
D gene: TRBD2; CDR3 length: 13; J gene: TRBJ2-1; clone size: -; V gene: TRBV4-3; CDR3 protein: CASSQTRGDEQFF
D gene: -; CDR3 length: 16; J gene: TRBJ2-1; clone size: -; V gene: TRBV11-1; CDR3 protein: CASSPYRAFQSNEQFF
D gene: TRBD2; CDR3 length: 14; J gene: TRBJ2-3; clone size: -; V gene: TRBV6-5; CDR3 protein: CASTTPGGADTQYF
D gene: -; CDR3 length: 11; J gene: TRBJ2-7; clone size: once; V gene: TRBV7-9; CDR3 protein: CASSSSKVQYF